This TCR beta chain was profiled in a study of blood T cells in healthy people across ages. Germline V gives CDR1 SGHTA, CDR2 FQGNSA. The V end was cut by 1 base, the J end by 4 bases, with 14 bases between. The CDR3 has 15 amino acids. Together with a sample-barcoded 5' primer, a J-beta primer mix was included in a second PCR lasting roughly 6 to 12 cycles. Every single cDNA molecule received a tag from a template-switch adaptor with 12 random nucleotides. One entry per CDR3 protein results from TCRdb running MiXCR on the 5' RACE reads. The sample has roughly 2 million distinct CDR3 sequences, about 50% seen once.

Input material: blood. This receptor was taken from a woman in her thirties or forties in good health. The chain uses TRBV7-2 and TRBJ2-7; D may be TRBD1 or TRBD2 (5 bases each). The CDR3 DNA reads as TGTGCCAGCAGCTTAGAAGGCAGGGAGTTTTACGAGCAGTACTTC. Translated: CASSLEGREFYEQYF. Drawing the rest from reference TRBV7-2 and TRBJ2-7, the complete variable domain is GAGVSQSPSNKVTEKGKDVELRCDPISGHTALYWYRQSLGQGLEFLIYFQGNSAPDKSGLPSDRFSAERTGGSVSTLTIQRTQQEDSAVYLCASSLEGREFYEQYFGPGTRLTVT.